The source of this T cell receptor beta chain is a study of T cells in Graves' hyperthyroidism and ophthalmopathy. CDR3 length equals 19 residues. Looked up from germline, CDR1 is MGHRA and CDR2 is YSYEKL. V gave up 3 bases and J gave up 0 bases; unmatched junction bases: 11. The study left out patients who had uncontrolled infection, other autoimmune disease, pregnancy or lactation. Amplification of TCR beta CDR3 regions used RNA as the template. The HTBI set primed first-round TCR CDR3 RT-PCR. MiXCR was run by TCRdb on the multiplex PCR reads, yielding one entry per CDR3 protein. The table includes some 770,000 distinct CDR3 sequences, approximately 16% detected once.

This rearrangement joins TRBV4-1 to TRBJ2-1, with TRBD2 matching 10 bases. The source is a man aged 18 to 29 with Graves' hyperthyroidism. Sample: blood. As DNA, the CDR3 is TGCGCCAGCAGCCACCCTGGACTAGCGGCTTTTTTCTCCTACAATGAGCAGTTCTTC. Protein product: CASSHPGLAAFFSYNEQFF.